Following are 21 T cell receptor beta chains from one sample sequenced in a study of human T cells and chemical hapten exposure. Time point described: pre-sensitization, week 0. The treatment: therapeutic diphenylcyclopropenone sensitization with weekly scalp DPC. TCRdb redid the calling of the RACE reads with MiXCR, one entry per CDR3 protein. The sample lists some 330,000 distinct CDR3 sequences, 5.5% occurring once. Source: whole blood, taken in connection with sensitization to the hapten diphenylcyclopropenone (DPC). These receptors originate from a woman aged 18 to 35 with alopecia areata. Some clones in this sample may be carry-over from other donors' samples.

This clonotype was picked up many times. V is TRBV20-1 and J is TRBJ2-3, with D possibly matching TRBD1 (6 bases). The germline gives CDR1 DFQATT, CDR2 SNEGSKA (reference sequence). The CDR3 contains 16 residues. V was shortened by 6 bases and J by 2 bases, with 21 bases between the two germline ends. The chain's CDR3 is CSAIVRQADLTDTQYF. The CDR3 bases are TGCAGTGCCATCGTCCGACAGGCAGACCTCACAGATACGCAGTATTTT.

The chain joins TRBV12-3 or TRBV12-4 to TRBJ2-7, with D unresolved. The V end was cut by 6 bases, the J end by 1 base, with 13 bases between. The CDR3 consists of 14 residues. Here the CDR3 DNA reads TGTGCCAGCAGCCTGTGGGGAAGTTCCTACGAGCAGTACTTC. It yields the protein CASSLWGSSYEQYF.

This clonotype was counted many times. This rearrangement joins TRBV7-9 to TRBJ1-3, with TRBD1 as a possible D gene (6 bases). The CDR3 consists of 15 residues. V lost 4 bases and J 3 bases, leaving 13 bases between the germline ends. Germline V lookup: CDR1 SEHNR, CDR2 FQNEAQ (reference sequence). The CDR3 coding sequence is TGTGCCAGCAGCTCCCTGGGGGGCTTTGGAAACACCATATATTTT. Translating gives CASSSLGGFGNTIYF.

This clonotype was counted between two and nine times. CDR3 amino acids: CASSSTSGGATYRELFF. CDR3 DNA: TGTGCCAGCAGTTCAACTAGCGGGGGGGCAACTTATCGGGAGCTGTTTTTT. The chain is built from TRBV6-2 or TRBV6-3 and TRBJ2-2, with 13 bases aligning to TRBD2. Losses at the gene ends were 4 bases for V and 9 bases for J; bases not matched to a gene: 11. CDR3 length equals 17 residues. Germline values: CDR1 MNHEY, CDR2 SVGEGT.

CDR3 region: CASSILGQGTYEQYF. The CDR3 DNA follows: TGTGCCAGCAGTATACTGGGACAGGGGACGTACGAGCAGTACTTC. V usage is TRBV27 and J usage is TRBJ2-7; TRBD1 matches 10 bases. The length of the CDR3 is 15 residues. In germline, CDR1 is MNHEY, CDR2 SMNVEV (reference sequence). J was trimmed by 4 bases and V by 5 bases; bases with no gene match: 8.

This clonotype was detected ten times or more. The genes are TRBV27 and TRBJ2-3; D may be TRBD2 (6 bases). The germline gives CDR1 MNHEY, CDR2 SMNVEV (reference sequence). The CDR3 contains 15 residues. The V end was cut by 8 bases, the J end by 2 bases, with 17 bases between. In DNA, the CDR3 is TGTGCCAGCGGAAGCCGGGACTCCTACACAGATACGCAGTATTTT. Residues: CASGSRDSYTDTQYF.

This clonotype was observed at least ten times. The chain employs TRBV4-1 and TRBJ1-1, with D maybe TRBD1 (6 bases). V lost 2 bases and J 8 bases, leaving 15 bases between the germline ends. The CDR3 has 14 residues. The germline CDR1 and CDR2 sequences are MGHRA and YSYEKL. CDR3 nucleotide sequence: TGCGCCAGCAGCCAATCATTTAGGGGGTCCGAAGCTTTCTTT. It encodes CASSQSFRGSEAFF.

This clonotype was seen a few times. The chain uses TRBV12-5 and TRBJ1-2, with TRBD1 matching over 10 bases. J lost 4 bases, V lost 2 bases, and 4 bases had no gene match. Germline V gene data show CDR1 as LGHNT and CDR2 as FRNRAP. This CDR3 region has 15 residues. CDR3 loop: CASGLSDRGIYGYTF. For the CDR3, the DNA is TGTGCTAGTGGTTTGTCGGACAGGGGGATCTATGGCTACACCTTC.

The chain recombines TRBV5-5 with TRBJ2-5; D unresolved. CDR1 SGHKS and CDR2 YYEKEE come from the germline V gene (reference sequence). Trimming removed 2 bases from V and 7 bases from J, with 21 bases in between. This CDR3 spans 16 amino acids. The DNA for the CDR3 is TGTGCCAGCAGCTTCCTAATTCGCCCAAGAGAGTGGACCCAGTACTTC. It yields the protein CASSFLIRPREWTQYF.

V usage is TRBV7-3 and J usage is TRBJ2-1, with TRBD2 matching 10 bases. V lost 2 bases, J lost 7 bases, and 8 bases stayed unmatched. Germline V CDR1 and CDR2: SGHTA, FQGTGA. The CDR3 spans 16 residues. CDR3 residues: CASSLAPAGGKNEQFF. The CDR3, as DNA: TGTGCCAGCAGCTTAGCCCCAGCGGGGGGGAAAAATGAGCAGTTCTTC.

Only a few counts were recorded for this clonotype. The genes are TRBV6-5 and TRBJ2-3; TRBD2 agrees at 12 bases. Germline V lookup: CDR1 MNHEY, CDR2 SVGAGI. CDR3 length: 17 residues. V lost 1 base to trimming and J lost 7 bases; unmatched junction nucleotides: 9. CDR3 sequence: CASSYLRTSGEGNTQYF. CDR3 coding DNA: TGTGCCAGCAGTTACTTAAGGACTAGCGGGGAGGGAAATACGCAGTATTTT.

The chain links TRBV6-1 to TRBJ2-7, with TRBD1 as a possible D gene (6 bases). The CDR3 length is 14 residues. V was trimmed by 7 bases and J by 2 bases, leaving 15 bases between them. Germline V lookup: CDR1 MNHNS, CDR2 SASEGT. CDR3 protein: CASIRGSLPYEQYF. CDR3 coding DNA: TGTGCCAGCATCAGGGGAAGTCTACCCTACGAGCAGTACTTC.

A few counts support this clonotype. V usage is TRBV5-1 and J usage is TRBJ2-3, with 7 positions matching TRBD2. Germline CDR1 is SGHRS and CDR2 is YFSETQ. CDR3 size: 15 residues. V lost 0 bases, J lost 2 bases, and 3 bases stayed unmatched. CDR3 region: CASSLERGYTDTQYF. The CDR3 nucleotides read TGCGCCAGCAGCTTGGAGCGGGGTTACACAGATACGCAGTATTTT.

This clonotype was recorded many times. The gene calls are TRBV5-1 and TRBJ2-3, with 10 nucleotides matching TRBD2. In germline, CDR1 is SGHRS, CDR2 YFSETQ. After removal of 4 bases from V and 5 bases from J, the junction contained 4 bases not matched to a gene. This CDR3 spans 14 amino acids. The CDR3 spells CASSHGLAEDTQYF. The CDR3 DNA is TGCGCCAGCAGCCACGGACTAGCGGAAGATACGCAGTATTTT.

This clonotype was detected a few times. V usage is TRBV27 and J usage is TRBJ2-4; D unresolved. Trimming removed 6 bases at V and 0 bases at J, with 12 bases between. The length of the CDR3 is 15 residues. Germline V CDR1 and CDR2: MNHEY, SMNVEV (reference sequence). CDR3 sequence (DNA): TGTGCCAGCAGCCCCCGGACGGTAGCCAAAAACATTCAGTACTTC. Residues: CASSPRTVAKNIQYF.

This chain uses TRBV6-2 or TRBV6-3 with TRBJ1-1, with D possibly matching TRBD1 (6 bases). The CDR3 has 16 amino acids. Germline V gene sequence: CDR1 MNHEY, CDR2 SVGEGT. V was cut by 0 bases and J by 3 bases, with 14 bases left in between. In DNA form, the CDR3 reads TGTGCCAGCAGTTACTCGGCACAGGGAGGGGACACTGAAGCTTTCTTT. Translation: CASSYSAQGGDTEAFF.

This chain joins TRBV6-6 and TRBJ1-5; D gene ambiguous. The CDR3 is 16 amino acids. Between the trimmed V and J ends, which lost 0 bases and 4 bases, there was a span of 13 bases. CDR1 MNHNY and CDR2 SVGAGI come from the germline V gene (reference sequence). The CDR3 bases are TGTGCCAGCAGTTACTCCCCGGAAAGTCTTAATCAGCCCCAGCATTTT. Translating it yields CASSYSPESLNQPQHF.

At least ten counts were recorded for this clonotype. Here the CDR3 reads CASSLEFYGSPLHF. CDR3 DNA: TGTGCCAGCAGCTTAGAGTTTTACGGATCACCCCTCCACTTT. The rearrangement joins TRBV7-2 to TRBJ1-6, with no clear D. This CDR3 has 14 amino acids. The V end was cut by 1 base, the J end by 10 bases, with 11 bases between. Per the germline V gene, CDR1 is SGHTA and CDR2 is FQGNSA.

This clonotype was found a few times. The chain combines TRBV9 with TRBJ2-7, with TRBD1 matching over 7 bases. V gave up 4 bases and J gave up 4 bases; unmatched junction bases: 11. Germline V gene sequence: CDR1 SGDLS, CDR2 YYNGEE. The CDR3 has 15 residues. The CDR3: CASSLDRQPYYEQYF. DNA of the CDR3: TGTGCCAGCAGCCTGGACAGGCAACCTTATTACGAGCAGTACTTC.

CDR3 nucleotides: TGTGCCAGCAGGGCACCGGACAGGGGAACAGATACGCAGTATTTT. Translated: CASRAPDRGTDTQYF. V usage is TRBV6-5 and J usage is TRBJ2-3, with TRBD1 identical over 9 bases. V lost 6 bases, J lost 3 bases, and 7 bases stayed unmatched. The CDR3 loop spans 15 amino acids. Per the germline V gene, CDR1 is MNHEY and CDR2 is SVGAGI.

The J gene is TRBJ1-5, the V gene TRBV7-2; D unclear. V lost 6 bases to trimming and J lost 2 bases, with 8 bases between them. This CDR3 has 13 residues. The germline V gene encodes CDR1 SGHTA and CDR2 FQGNSA. The CDR3 DNA reads as TGTGCCAGCAGTAAAAAGGGCAATCAGCCCCAGCATTTT. Translating gives CASSKKGNQPQHF. The full variable domain, with the rest looked up from reference TRBV7-2 and TRBJ1-5, is GAGVSQSPSNKVTEKGKDVELRCDPISGHTALYWYRQSLGQGLEFLIYFQGNSAPDKSGLPSDRFSAERTGGSVSTLTIQRTQQEDSAVYLCASSKKGNQPQHFGDGTRLSIL.